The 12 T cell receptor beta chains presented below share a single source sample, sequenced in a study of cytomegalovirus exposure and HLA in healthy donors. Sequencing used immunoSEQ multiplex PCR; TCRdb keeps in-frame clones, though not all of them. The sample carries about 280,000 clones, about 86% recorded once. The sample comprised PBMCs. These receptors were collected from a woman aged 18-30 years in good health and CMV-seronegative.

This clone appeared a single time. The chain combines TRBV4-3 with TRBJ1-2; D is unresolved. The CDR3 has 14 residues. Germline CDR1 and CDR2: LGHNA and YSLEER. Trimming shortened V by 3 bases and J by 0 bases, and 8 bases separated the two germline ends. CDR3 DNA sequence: TGCGCCAGCAGCCAGTCGACATCTAACTATGGCTACACCTTC. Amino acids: CASSQSTSNYGYTF.

CDR3 nucleotide sequence: TGTGCCAGCAGTTACTCTCAGGGTTCCACCGGGGAGCTGTTTTTT. Its translation: CASSYSQGSTGELFF. This chain joins TRBV6-5 and TRBJ2-2; D is perhaps TRBD1 (5 bases). V was shortened by 0 bases and J by 4 bases, with 9 bases between the two germline ends. From germline, CDR1 is MNHEY and CDR2 SVGAGI. The length of the CDR3 is 15 residues.

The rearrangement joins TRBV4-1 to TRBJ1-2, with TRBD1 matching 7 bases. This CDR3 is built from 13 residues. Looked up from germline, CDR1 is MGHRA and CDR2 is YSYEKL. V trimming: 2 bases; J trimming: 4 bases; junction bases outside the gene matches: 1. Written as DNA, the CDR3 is TGCGCCAGCAGCCAACAGGGGGGCTATGGCTACACCTTC. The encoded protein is CASSQQGGYGYTF.

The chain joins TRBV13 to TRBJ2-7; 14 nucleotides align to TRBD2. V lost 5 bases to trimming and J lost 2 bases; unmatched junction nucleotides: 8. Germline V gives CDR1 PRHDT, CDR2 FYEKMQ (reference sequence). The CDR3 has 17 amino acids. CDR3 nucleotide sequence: TGTGCCAGCAGCCCCGGGACTAGCGGGAGAATCGCCTACGAGCAGTACTTC. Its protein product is CASSPGTSGRIAYEQYF.

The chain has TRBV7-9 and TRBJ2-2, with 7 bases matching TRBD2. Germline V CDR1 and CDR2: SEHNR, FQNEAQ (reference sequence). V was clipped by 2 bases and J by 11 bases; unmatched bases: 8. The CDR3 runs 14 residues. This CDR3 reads CASSLREGGLELFF. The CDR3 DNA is TGTGCCAGCAGCTTACGCGAGGGAGGGCTCGAGCTGTTTTTT.

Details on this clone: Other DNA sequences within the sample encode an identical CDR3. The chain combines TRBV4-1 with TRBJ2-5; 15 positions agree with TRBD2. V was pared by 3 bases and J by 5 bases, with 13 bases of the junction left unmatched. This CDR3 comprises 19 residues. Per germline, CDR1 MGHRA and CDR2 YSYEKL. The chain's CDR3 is CASSHPGLAGGPGRETQYF. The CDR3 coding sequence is TGCGCCAGCAGCCACCCAGGACTAGCGGGAGGGCCTGGGCGGGAGACCCAGTACTTC.

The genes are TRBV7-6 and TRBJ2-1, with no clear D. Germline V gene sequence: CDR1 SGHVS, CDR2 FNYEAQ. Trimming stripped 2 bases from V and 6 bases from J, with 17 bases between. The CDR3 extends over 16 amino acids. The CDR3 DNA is TGTGCCAGCAGCTTACGGTCGCAGGCCAGAATCAATGAGCAGTTCTTC. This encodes CASSLRSQARINEQFF.

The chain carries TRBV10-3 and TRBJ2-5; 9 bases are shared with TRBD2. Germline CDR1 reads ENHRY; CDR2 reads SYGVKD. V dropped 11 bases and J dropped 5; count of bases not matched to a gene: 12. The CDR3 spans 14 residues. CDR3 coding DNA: TGTGCCCCCCAAGGGCGGACTAGCGACGAGACCCAGTACTTC. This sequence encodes CAPQGRTSDETQYF.

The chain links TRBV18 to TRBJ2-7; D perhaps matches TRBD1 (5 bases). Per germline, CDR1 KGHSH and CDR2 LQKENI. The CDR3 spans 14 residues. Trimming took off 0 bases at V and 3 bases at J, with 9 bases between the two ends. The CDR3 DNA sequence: TGTGCCAGCTCACCACCGGCGACAGACTACGAGCAGTACTTC. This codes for CASSPPATDYEQYF.

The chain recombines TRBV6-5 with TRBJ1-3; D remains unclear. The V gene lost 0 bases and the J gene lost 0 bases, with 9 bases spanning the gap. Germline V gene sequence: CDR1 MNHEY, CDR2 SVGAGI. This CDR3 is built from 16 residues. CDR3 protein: CASSYSELSSGNTIYF. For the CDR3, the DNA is TGTGCCAGCAGTTACTCAGAGTTAAGCTCTGGAAACACCATATATTTT.

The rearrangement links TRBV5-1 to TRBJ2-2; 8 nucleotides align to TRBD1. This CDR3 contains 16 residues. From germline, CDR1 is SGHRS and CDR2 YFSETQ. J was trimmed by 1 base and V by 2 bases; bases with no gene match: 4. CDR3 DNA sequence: TGCGCCAGCAGCTTAGGACAGGGAATGAACACCGGGGAGCTGTTTTTT. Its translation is CASSLGQGMNTGELFF.

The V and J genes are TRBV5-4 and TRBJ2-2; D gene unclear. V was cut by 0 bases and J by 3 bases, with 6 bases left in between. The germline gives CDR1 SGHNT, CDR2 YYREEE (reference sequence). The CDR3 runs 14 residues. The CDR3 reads CASSLDSYTGELFF. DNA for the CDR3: TGTGCCAGCAGCTTGGACAGCTACACCGGGGAGCTGTTTTTT.